The 17 T cell receptor beta chains listed next were all sequenced from one sample in a study of T-cell memory formation after mild COVID-19. TCRdb called the 5' RACE reads again in MiXCR, with one record for every CDR3 protein. This table has 190,000 or so distinct CDR3 sequences, about 22% appearing once. The material sequenced was PBMCs or a T cell subset sorted from them (not recorded which). The receptors shown here come from an adult woman who had mild COVID-19 (a few samples of this study predate the infection). Cell type and time point are not known.

This clonotype was observed once. The chain couples TRBV5-1 to TRBJ2-2; D is ambiguous. Germline CDR1 SGHRS, CDR2 YFSETQ. The CDR3 length is 15 residues. V was cut by 3 bases and J by 6 bases, with 15 bases left in between. DNA of the CDR3: TGCGCCAGCAGCTCCGACAAAATCAACGCCGGGGAGCTGTTTTTT. Protein sequence: CASSSDKINAGELFF. Variable domain in full (rest from reference TRBV5-1 and TRBJ2-2): KAGVTQTPRYLIKTRGQQVTLSCSPISGHRSVSWYQQTPGQGLQFLFEYFSETQRNKGNFPGRFSGRQFSNSRSEMNVSTLELGDSALYLCASSSDKINAGELFFGEGSRLTVL.

The DNA of the CDR3 is TGTGCCAGCAGTGAAAGCCCCTCATTCGGGCAAGAGACCCAGTACTTC. This encodes CASSESPSFGQETQYF. The chain employs TRBV2 and TRBJ2-5; D is unresolved. Germline-derived CDR1 and CDR2 are SNHLY and FYNNEI. The CDR3 totals 16 residues. V was cut by 2 bases and J by 2 bases, with 15 bases left in between.

This clonotype has just a few counts. The chain has TRBV19 and TRBJ1-5; weak D call: TRBD1 (6 bases). The V gene's germline CDR1 is LNHDA and CDR2 SQIVND (reference sequence). V was shortened by 8 bases and J by 5 bases, with 10 bases between the two germline ends. The CDR3 contains 12 residues. CDR3 nucleotides: TGTGCCAGTGGGGACAACTATCAGCCCCAGCATTTT. Protein product: CASGDNYQPQHF. The full variable domain, in which reference TRBV19 and TRBJ1-5 provide the parts outside the CDR3, is DGGITQSPKYLFRKEGQNVTLSCEQNLNHDAMYWYRQDPGQGLRLIYYSQIVNDFQKGDIAEGYSVSREKKESFPLTVTSAQKNPTAFYLCASGDNYQPQHFGDGTRLSIL.

This clonotype has more than one count but fewer than ten. The rearrangement joins TRBV7-9 to TRBJ1-2, with D perhaps matching TRBD1 (6 bases). V lost 1 base, J lost 3 bases, and 18 bases lay in between. Germline CDR1 and CDR2: SEHNR and FQNEAQ (reference sequence). The CDR3 loop spans 17 amino acids. CDR3 sequence reads: CASSLVGQGENHYGYTF. CDR3 nucleotide sequence: TGTGCCAGCAGCTTAGTGGGACAAGGGGAAAACCACTATGGCTACACCTTC.

The chain recombines TRBV6-1 with TRBJ1-1; weak D call: TRBD1 (6 bases). Germline V CDR1 and CDR2: MNHNS, SASEGT. Trimming removed 7 bases from V and 6 bases from J, with 15 bases in between. CDR3 size: 13 residues. The CDR3 sequence is CASTYGGVAEAFF. CDR3 nucleotides: TGTGCCAGCACCTACGGGGGCGTCGCTGAAGCTTTCTTT.

The rearrangement joins TRBV20-1 to TRBJ1-5; 7 positions agree with TRBD1. This CDR3 contains 13 residues. V shed 5 bases and J 9 bases; nucleotides not matched to a gene: 10. Germline V gives CDR1 DFQATT, CDR2 SNEGSKA (reference sequence). The CDR3: CSAQDRPDSPQHF. CDR3 nucleotide sequence: TGCAGTGCTCAGGACAGGCCGGATTCGCCCCAGCATTTT.

Concerning this clonotype itself: This is likely a read error, given that the CDR3 carries no conserved phenylalanine or tryptophan at its end. The rearrangement joins TRBV7-6 to TRBJ2-1; D gene uncertain. Germline CDR1 reads SGHVS; CDR2 reads FNYEAQ. The CDR3 spans 15 residues. V shed 5 bases and J shed 4 bases, with 15 bases lying between them. The CDR3 sequence is CASSTAIAGYNEQFS. In nucleotides, the CDR3 is TGTGCCAGCAGCACGGCGATCGCTGGGTACAATGAGCAGTTCTCC.

J is TRBJ2-1 and V is TRBV12-3 or TRBV12-4; D is unresolved. The V end was cut by 6 bases, the J end by 8 bases, with 14 bases between. CDR3 length: 13 amino acids. DNA for the CDR3: TGTGCCAGCAGCCCCAATCGGTACGATGAGCAGTTCTTC. It encodes CASSPNRYDEQFF.

CDR3 bases: TGTGCCAGCAGCCAGACTAGCGGGAGCTCCTACAATGAGCAGTTCTTC. This codes for CASSQTSGSSYNEQFF. The chain combines TRBV4-2 with TRBJ2-1, with 12 nucleotides matching TRBD2. Germline CDR1 and CDR2: LGHNA and YNFKEQ. V was clipped by 3 bases and J by 0 bases; unmatched bases: 0. The CDR3 is 16 amino acids.

In this sample, this clonotype turned up once. The chain is built from TRBV15 and TRBJ1-5; TRBD1 is a possible D gene (6 bases). The CDR3 length is 15 residues. Germline V lookup: CDR1 LNHNV, CDR2 YYDKDF (reference sequence). V shed 4 bases and J shed 1 base, with 11 bases lying between them. The CDR3 sequence: CATSTSRGSNQPQHF. The DNA of the CDR3 is TGTGCCACCAGCACTTCCAGGGGAAGCAATCAGCCCCAGCATTTT.

The table lists this clonotype with a count of one. V usage is TRBV6-5 and J usage is TRBJ2-1; the match to TRBD2 covers 9 bases. CDR3 length equals 15 residues. V gave up 4 bases and J gave up 4 bases; unmatched junction bases: 5. From germline, CDR1 is MNHEY and CDR2 SVGAGI. The CDR3 nucleotides are TGTGCCAGCAGTTCCGCGGGGGGGACGTACAATGAGCAGTTCTTC. Amino acids: CASSSAGGTYNEQFF.

CDR3 residues: CASSQDIAYEQYF. CDR3 DNA sequence: TGCGCCAGCAGCCAAGATATAGCCTACGAGCAGTACTTC. This chain joins TRBV4-3 and TRBJ2-7; D remains unclear. The CDR3 has 13 amino acids. CDR1 is LGHNA and CDR2 is YSLEER in the germline V gene. V was pared by 0 bases and J by 2 bases, with 5 bases between.

This clonotype was found many times. The chain combines TRBV7-9 with TRBJ2-7; no clear D gene. Trimming pared 5 bases from V and 3 bases from J, leaving 11 bases between. Germline CDR1 and CDR2: SEHNR and FQNEAQ (reference sequence). The CDR3 runs 13 residues. This chain's CDR3 is CASSPQENYEQYF. CDR3 in DNA: TGTGCCAGCAGCCCGCAGGAAAACTACGAGCAGTACTTC.

V is TRBV12-3 or TRBV12-4 and J is TRBJ1-2; no definite D call. The CDR3 extends over 15 amino acids. The ends were cut back, 7 bases at V and 1 base at J, with 16 bases in the middle. The CDR3 here is CASIRLRSLNYGYTF. The CDR3 region has the DNA TGTGCCAGCATCAGACTCAGAAGCCTTAACTATGGCTACACCTTC.

The chain employs TRBV20-1 and TRBJ2-1, with no clear D. V dropped 7 bases and J dropped 2 bases, with 9 bases sitting between them. The CDR3 covers 12 residues. CDR1 and CDR2 from the germline V gene are DFQATT and SNEGSKA (reference sequence). The CDR3 bases are TGCAGTGGTGCCCTCCCCTACAATGAGCAGTTCTTC. It is translated as CSGALPYNEQFF.

This chain links TRBV19 with TRBJ2-7; D may correspond to TRBD1 or TRBD2 (5 bases each). This CDR3 spans 17 amino acids. Trimming stripped 6 bases from V and 6 bases from J, with 27 bases between. CDR1 and CDR2 from the germline V gene are LNHDA and SQIVND (reference sequence). CDR3: CASRTRDGPSEASEQYF. The CDR3 DNA is TGTGCCAGTAGGACCCGGGACGGTCCGAGTGAGGCCTCCGAGCAGTACTTC. Supplemented by reference TRBV19 and TRBJ2-7, the full variable domain reads DGGITQSPKYLFRKEGQNVTLSCEQNLNHDAMYWYRQDPGQGLRLIYYSQIVNDFQKGDIAEGYSVSREKKESFPLTVTSAQKNPTAFYLCASRTRDGPSEASEQYFGPGTRLTVT.

The J gene is TRBJ2-7, the V gene TRBV5-1; D remains unclear. Germline V gives CDR1 SGHRS, CDR2 YFSETQ. The CDR3 sequence is 13 residues long. V lost 0 bases and J lost 5, with 9 bases in between. The CDR3 protein is CASSLAPRDEQYF. The DNA of the CDR3 is TGCGCCAGCAGCTTGGCCCCAAGGGACGAGCAGTACTTC. Full variable domain (rest looked up from reference TRBV5-1 and TRBJ2-7): KAGVTQTPRYLIKTRGQQVTLSCSPISGHRSVSWYQQTPGQGLQFLFEYFSETQRNKGNFPGRFSGRQFSNSRSEMNVSTLELGDSALYLCASSLAPRDEQYFGPGTRLTVT.